This T cell receptor beta chain was sequenced during a study of T cells in Graves' hyperthyroidism and ophthalmopathy. This clonotype has just a few counts. The hyperthyroidism was newly diagnosed and had lasted under 2 months; the patients were aged 18 to 65. The ends were cut back, 0 bases at V and 5 bases at J, with 10 bases in the middle. Per the germline V gene, CDR1 is MNHNY and CDR2 is SVGAGI (reference sequence). This CDR3 is built from 14 residues. What was amplified from RNA transcripts were TCR beta CDR3 regions. HTBI primers were the set used in a first-round RT-PCR of the TCR CDR3. TCRdb ran MiXCR on the multiplex PCR reads and lists one entry per CDR3 protein. The data contain hundreds of thousands of distinct CDR3 sequences, 15% to 18% of them seen just once; the ten biggest clones take up 25% to 35%.

The receptor's source is a woman between 18 and 29 years old with Graves' hyperthyroidism that later progressed to Graves' ophthalmopathy. V gene TRBV6-6 combines with J gene TRBJ2-5; D might be TRBD2 (5 bases). Sequencing was carried out using blood. CDR3 nucleotides: TGTGCCAGCAGTTACTCGACCGGGGTGGAGACCCAGTACTTC. The encoded protein is CASSYSTGVETQYF.